This entry is about one T cell receptor beta chain. The antigen is not known. Primers included in the PCR were 60 Vbeta and 13 Jbeta primers. Repertoires were generated with immunoSEQ multiplex PCR, while TCRdb's copy carries only in-frame clones and drops some. The data hold fewer than 85,000 clones, with roughly 76% observed a single time. This record comes from a study of cytomegalovirus exposure and HLA in healthy donors. Background on the study: Genetic ancestry analysis placed approximately 79% of the roughly 400 donors that were genotyped in the Caucasian-associated cluster. Overall study results and limits: More clonal expansion characterized HLA-associated TCR beta chains than equally common others in a later analysis. Later genetic work tied a missense DCLRE1C variant to beta-chain V and J trimming.

Germline V lookup: CDR1 SGHTA, CDR2 FQGNSA. The CDR3 spans 14 residues. The germline V and J ends were trimmed by 0 bases and 9 bases, with 14 bases remaining between them. V and J are TRBV7-2 and TRBJ2-5; D might be TRBD2 (5 bases). This clonotype was obtained from a male donor in good health and CMV-seropositive. The material sequenced was PBMCs. This chain's CDR3 is CASSLADGDDAQYF. CDR3 DNA sequence: TGTGCCAGCAGCTTAGCCGACGGGGATGATGCCCAGTACTTC.